The rows below give T cell receptor beta chains drawn from one sample of a study of blood T cell repertoires in COVID-19. The assay was immunoSEQ multiplex PCR, and TCRdb's table has in-frame clones only and misses some. The sample records 320,000 or so clones, approximately 81% being singletons. Sequencing was performed on PBMCs or T cells enriched from blood (not recorded which). The receptors come from a woman in her thirties who had been exposed to COVID-19. Both conserved end residues are part of each CDR3. A D gene is named only where the DNA matches it firmly. Clone size appears in some rows only: once, few, many, or a class for an expanded clone.

TRBD2,16,TRBJ2-1,TRBV9,.,TGTGCCAGCAGCGTAGCTAGGGCGGGGGGCCACAATGAGCAGTTCTTC,CASSVARAGGHNEQFF
.,12,TRBJ1-6,TRBV9,.,TGTGCCAGCAGCCCAGGGGAATCACCCCTCCACTTT,CASSPGESPLHF
.,12,TRBJ2-7,TRBV7-9,once,TGTGCCAGCAGCAGAGACACCTACGAGCAGTACTTC,CASSRDTYEQYF
.,12,TRBJ1-5,TRBV19,.,TGTGCCAGTAGTGGAAACAGTGGGCCCCAGCATTTT,CASSGNSGPQHF
TRBD2,16,TRBJ2-1,TRBV9,.,TGTGCCAGCAGCGCCCCTAGACTAGCGCTAAGAAATGAGCAGTTCTTC,CASSAPRLALRNEQFF
.,14,TRBJ1-1,TRBV5-1,once,TGCGCCAGCAGGGTTTATCAGGGCCTCACTGAAGCTTTCTTT,CASRVYQGLTEAFF
.,13,TRBJ2-2,TRBV30,once,TGTGCCTGGGGGACTTCGAACACCGGGGAGCTGTTTTTT,CAWGTSNTGELFF
.,14,TRBJ1-6,TRBV6-5,.,TGTGCCAGCAGTACTTTGGGGGCTAATTCACCCCTCCACTTT,CASSTLGANSPLHF
.,12,TRBJ1-2,TRBV30,once,TGTGCCTGGAGTTCAGTACCGTATGGCTACACCTTC,CAWSSVPYGYTF
.,15,TRBJ1-2,TRBV27,.,TGTGCCAGCAGTCTAACCTTAACAGGGCGCGTGGGCTACACCTTC,CASSLTLTGRVGYTF
TRBD2,15,TRBJ2-7,TRBV2,.,TGTGCCAGCAGCTGGGGAGGGGTGAGCTCCTACGAGCAGTACTTC,CASSWGGVSSYEQYF
TRBD1,13,TRBJ2-2,TRBV2,.,TGTGCCAGCAGTAGGACAGGGAACGGGGAGCTGTTTTTT,CASSRTGNGELFF
.,13,TRBJ2-6,TRBV6-5,once,TGTGCCAGCAGGCCGGCTGGGGCCAACGTCCTGACTTTC,CASRPAGANVLTF
TRBD2,15,TRBJ2-7,TRBV15,once,TGTGCCACCAGCAGGAAGCGGGACCTAATCTACGAGCAGTACTTC,CATSRKRDLIYEQYF
.,13,TRBJ2-7,TRBV9,.,TGTGCCAGCAGCGCCACGGTATCGTACGAGCAGTACTTC,CASSATVSYEQYF
TRBD1,13,TRBJ1-2,TRBV28,once,TGTGCCAGCAGTTGGGGACAGTCCTATGGCTACACCTTC,CASSWGQSYGYTF
TRBD2,16,TRBJ2-4,TRBV2,many,TGTGCCAGCTCTTGGACTAGCGGGGGGGCCCGGAACATTCAGTACTTC,CASSWTSGGARNIQYF
.,12,TRBJ1-5,TRBV28,few,TGTGCCAGCAGGGCCTCCAATCAGCCCCAGCATTTT,CASRASNQPQHF
.,15,TRBJ1-3,TRBV4-3,.,TGCGCCAGCAGCCACCGCGAGGGGGCTGGAAACACCATATATTTT,CASSHREGAGNTIYF
TRBD1,16,TRBJ2-4,TRBV4-1,.,TGCGCCAGCAGCCAGTACGGACAGGGCAATGGAAACATTCAGTACTTC,CASSQYGQGNGNIQYF
TRBD1,19,TRBJ1-1,TRBV28,.,TGTGCCAGCAGTTTGTCGAAAGGGACAGAAGCCTATAAAAACACTGAAGCTTTCTTT,CASSLSKGTEAYKNTEAFF
.,15,TRBJ1-2,TRBV28,few,TGTGCCAGCAGTTTACGACTAATCAGGGGCAGGGGCTACACCTTC,CASSLRLIRGRGYTF
TRBD1,15,TRBJ1-6,TRBV30,.,TGTGCCTGGGAGACAGGGACCAACTATAATTCACCCCTCCACTTT,CAWETGTNYNSPLHF
.,15,TRBJ1-5,TRBV5-1,.,TGCGCCAGCAGCTTGGTCACAGGGACGTATCAGCCCCAGCATTTT,CASSLVTGTYQPQHF
.,12,TRBJ1-3,TRBV28,.,TGTGCCAGCAGTCAGGCGGGAAACACCATATATTTT,CASSQAGNTIYF
TRBD1,17,TRBJ1-2,TRBV28,once,TGTGCCAGCAGGGGGGGTTACAGGGGGCCCTCAGACTATGGCTACACCTTC,CASRGGYRGPSDYGYTF
TRBD2,18,TRBJ2-1,TRBV4-1,few,TGCGCCAGCAGCCAAGTCTTCGACCCTAGCGGGAGTCGGTATGAGCAGTTCTTC,CASSQVFDPSGSRYEQFF
TRBD2,15,TRBJ2-7,TRBV11-2,.,TGTGCCAGCAGCAGGGCTAGCGGGAGAAACTACGAGCAGTACTTC,CASSRASGRNYEQYF
TRBD1,18,TRBJ2-6,TRBV28,.,TGTGCCAGCAGTCAGGGTCCCGGGACAGGCTCGGGGGCCAACGTCCTGACTTTC,CASSQGPGTGSGANVLTF
.,18,TRBJ1-6,TRBV21-1,.,TGTGCCACCCTGGAGGGGAAGAAAACCACGTCCTATAATTCACCCCTCCACTTT,CATLEGKKTTSYNSPLHF
.,15,TRBJ1-4,TRBV5-1,.,TGCGCCAGCAGCCCAGGGACACTTGTTAATGAAAAACTGTTTTTT,CASSPGTLVNEKLFF
.,13,TRBJ2-1,TRBV2,.,TGTGCCAGCACTAGCAGATCCTACAATGAGCAGTTCTTC,CASTSRSYNEQFF
.,16,TRBJ1-5,TRBV5-6,.,TGTGCCAGCAGCTTATCCTGGTGGGAGAGCAATCAGCCCCAGCATTTT,CASSLSWWESNQPQHF
.,18,TRBJ2-2,TRBV7-6,.,TGTGCCAGCAGCTTAAACGAACTTTCTCTAGCGTCCGCCGGGGAGCTGTTTTTT,CASSLNELSLASAGELFF
.,14,TRBJ1-1,TRBV7-3,.,TGTGCCAGCGCCCCAGGGTCAGTGAACACTGAAGCTTTCTTT,CASAPGSVNTEAFF
.,14,TRBJ2-1,TRBV6-2/TRBV6-3,.,TGTGCCAGCAGTTACGGTCACTCTTCCAATGAGCAGTTCTTC,CASSYGHSSNEQFF
.,16,TRBJ2-3,TRBV7-6,.,TGTGCCAGCAGCTTAAGGAGCGCTACTAGCACAGATACGCAGTATTTT,CASSLRSATSTDTQYF
.,13,TRBJ1-5,TRBV30,.,TGTGCCTGGAGTGTGCAGGGAATAGAGCCCCAGCATTTT,CAWSVQGIEPQHF
.,12,TRBJ1-6,TRBV6-4,once,TGTGCCAGCAGTGACCCCGGTTCACCCCTCCACTTT,CASSDPGSPLHF
.,17,TRBJ1-1,TRBV28,.,TGTGCCAGCAGTTTAGGTTTTAGCCATCGAAGGAACACTGAAGCTTTCTTT,CASSLGFSHRRNTEAFF
.,14,TRBJ1-5,TRBV6-6,.,TGTGCCAGCAGTTCAACAGGTACCAATCAGCCCCAGCATTTT,CASSSTGTNQPQHF
TRBD1,15,TRBJ2-4,TRBV19,once,TGTGCCAGTAGTTTTAAGGGACAGGGTAAAAACATTCAGTACTTC,CASSFKGQGKNIQYF
TRBD1,15,TRBJ1-1,TRBV4-1,.,TGCGCCAGCAGCTTGGACAGGGGGCGGGTTACTGAAGCTTTCTTT,CASSLDRGRVTEAFF
.,15,TRBJ1-4,TRBV5-1,.,TGCGCCAGCAGTTTGTTAGGCGGCGGTAATGAAAAACTGTTTTTT,CASSLLGGGNEKLFF
.,15,TRBJ2-5,TRBV7-8,.,TGTGCCAGCACAAAACAAGGGGGGGGTCAAGAGACCCAGTACTTC,CASTKQGGGQETQYF